This T cell receptor beta chain was retrieved from a study of blood T cells in healthy people across ages. The CDR3 covers 17 residues. The germline V gene has CDR1 SGHRS and CDR2 YFSETQ. This clonotype was observed a handful of times. The second PCR ran roughly 6 to 11 cycles with a sample-barcoded 5' primer and J-beta primers. A tag from a template-switch adaptor with 12 random nucleotides marked each cDNA molecule. One entry per CDR3 protein, called by TCRdb with MiXCR from the 5' RACE reads. The sample yields 540,000 or so distinct CDR3 sequences, approximately 25% seen once. These data were also reused for a study on T cells of mothers and their children. That work adds: The yield was over 9.5 million TCR beta CDR3 reads from each mother and around 3.3 million from each child. It was found that thymic selection shapes TCR recombination output similarly in related and unrelated pairs.

The TCR comes from a boy between 10 and 17 years old in good health. The specimen sequenced was blood. This sequence joins TRBV5-1 and TRBJ2-5, with TRBD2 matching 12 bases. The J call is in doubt because the DNA end fits TRBJ2-1 better. The CDR3 protein is CASSLGLAGLWDNEQFF. The CDR3 DNA is TGCGCCAGCAGCCTGGGACTAGCGGGTCTATGGGACAATGAGCAGTTCTTC.